This TCR beta chain was captured in a study of control samples from healthy donors and cancer patients. The data were produced by immunoSEQ multiplex PCR, yet TCRdb's version contains in-frame clones alone and is incomplete. The profile shows about 140,000 clones, 94% of them singletons. After removal of 4 bases from V and 1 base from J, the junction contained 2 bases not matched to a gene. The CDR3 runs 15 residues. Germline CDR1 is SGHDT and CDR2 is YYEEEE. This chain uses TRBV5-6 with TRBJ2-2; 9 nucleotides line up with TRBD2. This clonotype was sampled from a man aged 35-49 years in good health. Material for sequencing was blood. The CDR3 DNA sequence: TGTGCCAGCAGCCAACTAGCGGGGAACACCGGGGAGCTGTTTTTT. The encoded protein is CASSQLAGNTGELFF.